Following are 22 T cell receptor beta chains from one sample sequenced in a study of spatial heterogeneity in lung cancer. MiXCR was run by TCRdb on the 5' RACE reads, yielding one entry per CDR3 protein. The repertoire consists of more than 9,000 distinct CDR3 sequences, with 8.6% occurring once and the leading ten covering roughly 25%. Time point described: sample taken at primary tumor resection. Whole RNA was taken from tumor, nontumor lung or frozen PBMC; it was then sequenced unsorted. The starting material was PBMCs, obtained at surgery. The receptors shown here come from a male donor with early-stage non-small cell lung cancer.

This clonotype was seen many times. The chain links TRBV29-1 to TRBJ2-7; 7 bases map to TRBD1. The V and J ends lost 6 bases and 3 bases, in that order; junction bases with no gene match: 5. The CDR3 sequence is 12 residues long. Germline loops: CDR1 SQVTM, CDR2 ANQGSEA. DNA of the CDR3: TGCAGCGTAAAAGGACAGGTCTACGAGCAGTACTTC. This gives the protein CSVKGQVYEQYF.

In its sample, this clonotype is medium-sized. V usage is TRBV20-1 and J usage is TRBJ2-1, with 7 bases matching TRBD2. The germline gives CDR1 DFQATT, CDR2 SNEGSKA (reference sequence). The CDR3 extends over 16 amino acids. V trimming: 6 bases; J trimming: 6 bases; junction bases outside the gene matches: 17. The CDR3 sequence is CSAKVFGGGLANEQFF. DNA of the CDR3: TGCAGTGCGAAGGTCTTTGGCGGGGGACTCGCCAATGAGCAGTTCTTC.

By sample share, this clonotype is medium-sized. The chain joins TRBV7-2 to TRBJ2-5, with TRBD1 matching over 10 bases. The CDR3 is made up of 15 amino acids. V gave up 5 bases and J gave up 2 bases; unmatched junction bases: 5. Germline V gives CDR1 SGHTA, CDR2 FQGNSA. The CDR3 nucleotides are TGTGCCAGCAGCCGGGACAGGGGAAGGCAAGAGACCCAGTACTTC. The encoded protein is CASSRDRGRQETQYF.

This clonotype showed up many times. The chain's CDR3 is CASRGPLYNEQFF. In DNA, the CDR3 is TGTGCCAGCCGGGGGCCCCTCTACAATGAGCAGTTCTTC. This chain joins TRBV3-1 and TRBJ2-1; either TRBD1 or TRBD2 may supply D (6 bases each). Trimming removed 8 bases from V and 3 bases from J, with 11 bases in between. The germline gives CDR1 LGHDT, CDR2 YNNKEL (reference sequence). The CDR3 contains 13 residues.

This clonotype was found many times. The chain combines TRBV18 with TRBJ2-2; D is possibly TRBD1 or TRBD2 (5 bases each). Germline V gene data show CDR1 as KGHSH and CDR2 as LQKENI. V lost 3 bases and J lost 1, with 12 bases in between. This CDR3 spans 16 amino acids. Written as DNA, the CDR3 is TGTGCCAGCTCACCTCCGGGACCCATGAACACCGGGGAGCTGTTTTTT. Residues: CASSPPGPMNTGELFF.

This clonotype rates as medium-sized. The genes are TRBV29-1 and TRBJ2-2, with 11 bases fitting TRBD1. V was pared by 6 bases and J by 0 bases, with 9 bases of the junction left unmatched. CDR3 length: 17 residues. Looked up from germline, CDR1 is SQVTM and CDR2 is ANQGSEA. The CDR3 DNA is TGCAGCGTGAGCCCTGGACAGGGGGCCCCGAACACCGGGGAGCTGTTTTTT. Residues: CSVSPGQGAPNTGELFF.

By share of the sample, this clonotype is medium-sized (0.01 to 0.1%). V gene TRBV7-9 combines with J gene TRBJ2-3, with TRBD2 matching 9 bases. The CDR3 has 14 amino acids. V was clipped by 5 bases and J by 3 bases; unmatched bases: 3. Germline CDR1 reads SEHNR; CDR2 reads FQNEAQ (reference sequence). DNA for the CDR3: TGTGCCAGCAGCCGGGGACTAGCAACAGATACGCAGTATTTT. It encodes CASSRGLATDTQYF.

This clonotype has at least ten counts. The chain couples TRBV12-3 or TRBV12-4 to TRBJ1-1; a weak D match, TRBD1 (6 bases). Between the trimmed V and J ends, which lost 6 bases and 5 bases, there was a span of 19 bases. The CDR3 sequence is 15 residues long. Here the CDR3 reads CASRLQQLGGTEAFF. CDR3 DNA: TGTGCCAGCAGGCTCCAACAATTAGGGGGGACTGAAGCTTTCTTT.

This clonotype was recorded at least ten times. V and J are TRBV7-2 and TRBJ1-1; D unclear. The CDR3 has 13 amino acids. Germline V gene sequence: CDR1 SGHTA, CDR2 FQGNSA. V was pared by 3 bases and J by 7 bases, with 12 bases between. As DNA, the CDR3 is TGTGCCAGCAGCTTTAACGTTCAGTATGAAGCTTTCTTT. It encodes CASSFNVQYEAFF.

The CDR3 sequence: CASSPSLAEITGELFF. For the CDR3, the DNA is TGTGCCAGCTCACCATCGTTGGCGGAGATCACCGGGGAGCTGTTTTTT. The chain joins TRBV18 to TRBJ2-2; D gene unclear. The CDR3 has 16 residues. Between the trimmed V and J ends, which lost 2 bases and 4 bases, there was a span of 14 bases. CDR1 and CDR2 (germline): KGHSH, LQKENI.

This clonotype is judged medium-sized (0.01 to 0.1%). The CDR3 DNA sequence: TGTGCCAGCAGCTTAGGGGGGCCCGTGACAGTAAATGAGCAGTACTTC. Translation gives CASSLGGPVTVNEQYF. This chain joins TRBV7-6 and TRBJ2-7; possibly TRBD1 for D (6 bases). Germline values: CDR1 SGHVS, CDR2 FNYEAQ. The CDR3 extends over 16 amino acids. Trimming removed 1 base from V and 7 bases from J, with 20 bases in between.

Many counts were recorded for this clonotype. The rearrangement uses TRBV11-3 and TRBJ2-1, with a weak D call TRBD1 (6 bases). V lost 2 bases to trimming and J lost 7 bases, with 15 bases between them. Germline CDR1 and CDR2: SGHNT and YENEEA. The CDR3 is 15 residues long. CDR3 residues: CASSLRQGLRNEQFF. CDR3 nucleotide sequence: TGTGCCAGCAGCTTACGGCAGGGGTTAAGAAATGAGCAGTTCTTC.

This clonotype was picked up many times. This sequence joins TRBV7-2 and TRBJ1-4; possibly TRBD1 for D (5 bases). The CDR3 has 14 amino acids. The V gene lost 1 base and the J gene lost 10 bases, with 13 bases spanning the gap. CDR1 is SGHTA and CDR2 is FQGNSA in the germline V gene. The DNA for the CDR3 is TGTGCCAGCAGCTTAGAGTCAGGGCGGGCAAAACTGTTTTTT. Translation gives CASSLESGRAKLFF.

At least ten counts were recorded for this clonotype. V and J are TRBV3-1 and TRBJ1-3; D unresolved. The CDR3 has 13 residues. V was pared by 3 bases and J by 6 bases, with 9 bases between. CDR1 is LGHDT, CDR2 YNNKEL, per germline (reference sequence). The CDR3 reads CASSHTGENTIYF. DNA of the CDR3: TGTGCCAGCAGCCACACCGGTGAAAACACCATATATTTT.

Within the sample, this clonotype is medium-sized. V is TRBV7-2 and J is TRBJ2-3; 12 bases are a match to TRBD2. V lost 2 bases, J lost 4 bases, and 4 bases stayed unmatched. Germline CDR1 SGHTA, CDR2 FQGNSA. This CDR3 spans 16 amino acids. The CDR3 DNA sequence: TGTGCCAGCAGCTTAAGTCCTAGCGGGGGGGCAGATACGCAGTATTTT. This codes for CASSLSPSGGADTQYF.

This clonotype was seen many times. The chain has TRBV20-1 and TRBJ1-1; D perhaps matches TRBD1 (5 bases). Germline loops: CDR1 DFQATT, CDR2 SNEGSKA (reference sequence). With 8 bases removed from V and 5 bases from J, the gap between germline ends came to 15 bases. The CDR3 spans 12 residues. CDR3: CSPIAGETEAFF. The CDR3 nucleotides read TGCAGTCCAATCGCGGGGGAGACTGAAGCTTTCTTT.

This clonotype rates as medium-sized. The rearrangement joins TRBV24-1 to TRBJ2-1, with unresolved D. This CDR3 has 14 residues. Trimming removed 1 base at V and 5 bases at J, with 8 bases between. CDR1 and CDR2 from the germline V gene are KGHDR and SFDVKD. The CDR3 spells CATSDLSADNEQFF. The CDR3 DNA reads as TGTGCCACCAGTGATTTAAGTGCTGACAATGAGCAGTTCTTC.

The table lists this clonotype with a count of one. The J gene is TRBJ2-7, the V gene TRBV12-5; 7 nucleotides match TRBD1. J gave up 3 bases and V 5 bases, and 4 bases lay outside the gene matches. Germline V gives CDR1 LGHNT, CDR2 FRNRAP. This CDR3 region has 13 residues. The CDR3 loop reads CASGTGADYEQYF. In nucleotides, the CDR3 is TGTGCTAGTGGTACAGGGGCTGACTACGAGCAGTACTTC.

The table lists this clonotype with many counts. CDR3: CASSLVPLGSNVDTGELFF. In nucleotides, the CDR3 is TGTGCCAGCAGCTTAGTCCCGCTGGGTAGTAATGTAGACACCGGGGAGCTGTTTTTT. The rearrangement links TRBV11-2 to TRBJ2-2; D is unclear. The CDR3 spans 19 residues. Trimming took 1 base from V and 3 from J, leaving 21 bases between them. The germline CDR1 and CDR2 sequences are SGHAT and FQNNGV.

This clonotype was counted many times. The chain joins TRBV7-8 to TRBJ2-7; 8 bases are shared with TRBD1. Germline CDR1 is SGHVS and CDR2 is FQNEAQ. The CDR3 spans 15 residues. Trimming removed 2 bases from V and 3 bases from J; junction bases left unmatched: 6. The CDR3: CASSLNTGGFYEQYF. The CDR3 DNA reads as TGTGCCAGCAGCTTAAACACAGGGGGATTCTACGAGCAGTACTTC. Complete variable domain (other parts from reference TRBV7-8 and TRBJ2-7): GAGVSQSPRYKVAKRGQDVALRCDPISGHVSLFWYQQALGQGPEFLTYFQNEAQLDKSGLPSDRFFAERPEGSVSTLKIQRTQQEDSAVYLCASSLNTGGFYEQYFGPGTRLTVT.

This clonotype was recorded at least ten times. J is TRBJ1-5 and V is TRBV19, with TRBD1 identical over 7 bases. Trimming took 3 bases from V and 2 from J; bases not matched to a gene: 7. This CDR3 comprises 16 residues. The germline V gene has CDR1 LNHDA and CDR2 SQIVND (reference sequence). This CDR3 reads CASSIPAGGGNQPQHF. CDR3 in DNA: TGTGCCAGTAGTATCCCAGCAGGGGGGGGCAATCAGCCCCAGCATTTT.

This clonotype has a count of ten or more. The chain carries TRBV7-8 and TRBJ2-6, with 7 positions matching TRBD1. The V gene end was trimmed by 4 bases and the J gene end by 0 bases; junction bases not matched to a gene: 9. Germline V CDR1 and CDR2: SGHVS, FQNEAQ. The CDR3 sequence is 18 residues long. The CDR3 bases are TGTGCCAGCAGCTATCGGACAGGAGCCAGCTCTGGGGCCAACGTCCTGACTTTC. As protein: CASSYRTGASSGANVLTF.